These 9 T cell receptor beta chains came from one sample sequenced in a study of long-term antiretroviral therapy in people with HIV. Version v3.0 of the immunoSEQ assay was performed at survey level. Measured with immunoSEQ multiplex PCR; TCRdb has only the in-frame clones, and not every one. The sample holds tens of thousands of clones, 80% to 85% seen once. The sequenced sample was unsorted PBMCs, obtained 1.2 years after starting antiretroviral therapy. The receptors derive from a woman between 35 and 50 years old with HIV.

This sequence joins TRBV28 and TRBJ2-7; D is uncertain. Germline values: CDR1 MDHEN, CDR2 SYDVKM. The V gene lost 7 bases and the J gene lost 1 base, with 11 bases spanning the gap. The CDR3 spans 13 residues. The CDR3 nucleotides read TGTGCCAGCAATCTGACACCTTCCTACGAGCAGTACTTC. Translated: CASNLTPSYEQYF. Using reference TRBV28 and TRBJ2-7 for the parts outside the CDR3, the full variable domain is DVKVTQSSRYLVKRTGEKVFLECVQDMDHENMFWYRQDPGLGLRLIYFSYDVKMKEKGDIPEGYSVSREKKERFSLILESASTNQTSMYLCASNLTPSYEQYFGPGTRLTVT.

Here the CDR3 reads CASSQQGNGAYEQYF. CDR3 sequence (DNA): TGTGCCAGCAGCCAACAGGGTAATGGAGCCTACGAGCAGTACTTC. The V gene is TRBV5-6, the J gene TRBJ2-7, with TRBD1 as a possible D gene (6 bases). The CDR3 spans 15 residues. CDR1 and CDR2 (germline): SGHDT, YYEEEE. Trimming left V 4 bases short and J 2 bases short, with 16 bases between.

CDR3 bases: TGTGCCAGCTCACCAGGGACAGCAGTTCTCGAGCAGTACTTC. Amino acids: CASSPGTAVLEQYF. The J gene is TRBJ2-7, the V gene TRBV18, with TRBD1 identical over 7 bases. Germline loops: CDR1 KGHSH, CDR2 LQKENI. The CDR3 spans 14 residues. V lost 2 bases and J lost 6; bases outside the gene matches: 7. The full variable domain, completed using reference TRBV18 and TRBJ2-7, is NAGVMQNPRHLVRRRGQEARLRCSPMKGHSHVYWYRQLPEEGLKFMVYLQKENIIDESGMPKERFSAEFPKEGPSILRIQQVVRGDSAAYFCASSPGTAVLEQYFGPGTRLTVT.

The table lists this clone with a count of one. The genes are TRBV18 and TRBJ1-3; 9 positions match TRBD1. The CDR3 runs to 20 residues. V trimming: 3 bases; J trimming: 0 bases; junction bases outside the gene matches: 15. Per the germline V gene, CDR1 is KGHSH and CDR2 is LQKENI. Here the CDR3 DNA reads TGTGCCAGCTCACCGGGGCCGGGACAGGGTGCGAATGGCTCTGGAAACACCATATATTTT. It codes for CASSPGPGQGANGSGNTIYF. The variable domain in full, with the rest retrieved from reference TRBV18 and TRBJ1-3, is NAGVMQNPRHLVRRRGQEARLRCSPMKGHSHVYWYRQLPEEGLKFMVYLQKENIIDESGMPKERFSAEFPKEGPSILRIQQVVRGDSAAYFCASSPGPGQGANGSGNTIYFGEGSWLTVV.

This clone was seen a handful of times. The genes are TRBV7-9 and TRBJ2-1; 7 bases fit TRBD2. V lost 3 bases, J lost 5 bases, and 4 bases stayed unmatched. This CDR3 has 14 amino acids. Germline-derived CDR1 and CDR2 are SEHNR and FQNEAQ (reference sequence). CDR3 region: CASSFPGGHNEQFF. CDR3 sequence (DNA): TGTGCCAGCAGCTTTCCGGGAGGTCACAATGAGCAGTTCTTC.

The CDR3 loop is CASSGGFNTDTQYF. The CDR3 coding sequence is TGTGCCAGCAGTGGGGGTTTTAACACAGATACGCAGTATTTT. This sequence joins TRBV25-1 and TRBJ2-3; no reliable D call. Germline assignment: CDR1 MGHDK and CDR2 SYGVNS. There are 14 residues in the CDR3. The V and J ends lost 4 bases and 2 bases respectively, with 10 bases between them.

The CDR3: CASSSGIQETQYF. The CDR3 DNA follows: TGTGCCAGCTCGTCCGGGATTCAAGAGACCCAGTACTTC. The chain is built from TRBV18 and TRBJ2-5; tentative D call: TRBD2 (5 bases). The CDR3 runs to 13 residues. Trimming took 6 bases from V and 2 from J, leaving 10 bases between them. The germline CDR1 and CDR2 sequences are KGHSH and LQKENI.

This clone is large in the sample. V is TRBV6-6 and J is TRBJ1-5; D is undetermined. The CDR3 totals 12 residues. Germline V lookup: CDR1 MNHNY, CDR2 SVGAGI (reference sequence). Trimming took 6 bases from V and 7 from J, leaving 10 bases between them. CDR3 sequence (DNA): TGTGCCAGCAGCCCTCAGAACCAGCCCCAGCATTTT. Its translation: CASSPQNQPQHF.

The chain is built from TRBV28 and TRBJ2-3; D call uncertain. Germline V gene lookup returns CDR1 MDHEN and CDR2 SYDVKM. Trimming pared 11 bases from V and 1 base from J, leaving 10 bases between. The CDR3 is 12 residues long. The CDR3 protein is CAGDRGTDTQYF. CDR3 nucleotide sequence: TGTGCCGGAGACCGTGGCACAGATACGCAGTATTTT.